This T cell receptor beta chain was recorded in a study of PD-1 blockade in classical Hodgkin lymphoma (dated by TCRdb to about 2020). Context from the whole study: To define a peripheral blood immune signature of response to PD-1 blockade in classical Hodgkin lymphoma, the study combined TCR beta sequencing with CyTOF.

Sample time point, as interpreted from the label and publication: newly diagnosed, previously untreated cHL patient sample. As a comparison group for the relapsed/refractory trial patients, PBMCs from patients with newly diagnosed, previously untreated classical Hodgkin lymphoma were sequenced. Peripheral blood was collected in 8 mL Vacutainer Cell Preparation Tubes, from which PBMCs were isolated by centrifugation and then cryopreserved. The CDR3 numbers 16 residues from cysteine through phenylalanine. Just CDR3 DNA is preserved here, 48 bases in frame from base 1. V drops 2 bases and J drops 4 bases, leaving 14 bases in between. The germline V gene (reference sequence) supplies CDR1 LNHDA and CDR2 SQIVND. With regard to this clone: Which antigen it targets is not known. Per-nucleotide qualities are absent, and no much larger clonotype sits a single base away.

General conclusions and limits of the study: Baseline TCR diversity was reported to be lower in newly diagnosed patients than in healthy donors and to be lower still in relapsed/refractory patients. The study was limited to a single clinical trial cohort, and causes of repertoire differences, possibly disease activity or prior therapy, remained undefined.

Genomic DNA was isolated using the Qiagen DNeasy kit from unsorted PBMCs as well as from negatively selected CD4+ and CD8+ fractions. Using primers that anneal to V and J segments, immunoSEQ multiplex PCR amplified the TCR beta CDR3 regions. Amplification bias was minimized using a synthetic immune receptor repertoire, and residual bias was removed computationally after sequencing. Per the source publication's procedure: Repertoire diversity was quantified as the Shannon entropy index using custom Python scripts. Unsorted, CD4+ and CD8+ repertoires were examined separately, except in combined analyses, for which CD4+ and CD8+ sequences were merged in silico. The immuneACCESS repertoire file appears here via TCRdb, limited to in-frame rearrangements. These files lack a portion of the clones; in checked studies, under half of the deficit traces to unresolved V genes, and the cause of the others is not known. That table gives V, J and clone size, and the DNA gave D and trimming. In all, the sample holds 17,000 or so clones, and 87% of those were seen once. 3% to 5% of the sample is in the top ten clones.

The TCR sequence derives from a human donor with classical Hodgkin lymphoma. The sample taken for sequencing was peripheral blood mononuclear cells (PBMCs). The sequence joins TRBV19 to TRBJ2-2, and TRBD2 may be the D gene, going by 6 matching bases. The CDR3 is CASSITSWSSTGELFF. Read as DNA, the sequence is TGTGCCAGTAGTATAACTAGCTGGTCGAGCACCGGGGAGCTGTTTTTT.